This is a list of T cell receptor beta chains from one sample in a study of PD-1 blockade in classical Hodgkin lymphoma. Assay: immunoSEQ multiplex PCR; the TCRdb copy retains only in-frame clones and omits some. Here the sample spans about 14,000 clones, approximately 86% being singletons. The input for sequencing was peripheral blood mononuclear cells (PBMCs), taken at baseline. Every receptor here comes from a human donor with classical Hodgkin lymphoma. Each CDR3 is given with its conserved first and last residue. A D gene is named only where the DNA matches it firmly. Not all rows give a size; the values are once, few, many and, for expanded clones, a class.

clone size	D gene	V gene	J gene	CDR3 DNA	CDR3 protein
NA	NA	TRBV6-6	TRBJ2-5	TGTGCCAGCAGTATAGGAGAGACCCAGTACTTC	CASSIGETQYF
NA	NA	TRBV4-1	TRBJ1-2	TGCGCCAGCAGCCAAGATGAGACAGAACTTTTCAACTATGGCTACACCTTC	CASSQDETELFNYGYTF
NA	NA	TRBV5-1	TRBJ1-5	TGCGCCAGCAGCCCGGCGGGGGGCGGGCAGCCCCAGCATTTT	CASSPAGGGQPQHF
NA	NA	TRBV10-2	TRBJ2-2	TGCGCCACCTCCCCGACAGGACGGGGCAGCGGGGAGCTGTTTTTT	CATSPTGRGSGELFF
NA	NA	TRBV20-1	TRBJ1-2	TGCAGTGCTAGTTATACATATGGCTACACCTTC	CSASYTYGYTF
NA	NA	TRBV11-1	TRBJ2-7	TGTGCCAGCAGCTTAGTGGGTAACGGCTACGAGCAGTACTTC	CASSLVGNGYEQYF
NA	TRBD2	TRBV7-9	TRBJ2-5	TGTGCCAGCAGCCGTCCGGGCACTACTAGCGGAGAGACCCAGTACTTC	CASSRPGTTSGETQYF
NA	NA	TRBV30	TRBJ1-2	TGTGCCTGGAGAGGTGGGGGCGCGGGGCATGGCTACACCTTC	CAWRGGGAGHGYTF
NA	NA	TRBV6-5	TRBJ1-2	TGTGCCAGCCAACCCCACACCGGGGGCTATGGCTACACCTTC	CASQPHTGGYGYTF
few	NA	TRBV27	TRBJ1-2	TGTGCCAGCAGTTTAATCGGGGGGACGGACTATGGCTACACCTTC	CASSLIGGTDYGYTF
NA	NA	TRBV11-3	TRBJ2-2	TGTGCCAGCAGCTTAAGCGGAGATACCGGGGAGCTGTTTTTT	CASSLSGDTGELFF
NA	TRBD1	TRBV5-1	TRBJ1-2	TGCGCCAGCAGCTCCGAGTGGACAGGGAGCTATGGCTACACCTTC	CASSSEWTGSYGYTF
NA	TRBD1	TRBV27	TRBJ2-3	TGTGCCAGCAGTTTAGGGGACAGGGGGCGATCAGATACGCAGTATTTT	CASSLGDRGRSDTQYF
NA	TRBD1	TRBV6-1	TRBJ1-1	TGTGCCAGCAGTAGCCGGGACAGGGGGCATACTGAAGCTTTCTTT	CASSSRDRGHTEAFF
NA	NA	TRBV7-9	TRBJ2-7	TGTGCCAGCAGCTGGGGCCGGGGGCAGAGCTCCTACGAGCAGTACTTC	CASSWGRGQSSYEQYF
once	NA	TRBV6-1	TRBJ1-1	TGTGCCAGCAGTGTGGGGGCGGCGAACACTGAAGCTTTCTTT	CASSVGAANTEAFF
NA	NA	TRBV21-1	TRBJ2-7	TGTGCCAGCTGGCCTACCAGGGGATTTCCCTACGAGCAGTACTTC	CASWPTRGFPYEQYF
NA	NA	TRBV19	TRBJ2-1	TGTGCCAGTAGTAGTGGGGGCCGTTTGGCTGAGCAGTTCTTC	CASSSGGRLAEQFF
NA	NA	TRBV26	TRBJ1-1	TGTGCCAGCAGTCCCACGGGCCCTGAAGCTTTCTTT	CASSPTGPEAFF
NA	NA	TRBV7-3	TRBJ1-1	TGTGCCAGCAGCTTAATGGCCGGCTCGAACACTGAAGCTTTCTTT	CASSLMAGSNTEAFF
NA	NA	TRBV7-2	TRBJ1-3	TGTGCCAGCAGCTTAGAGCTATACTCTGGAAACACCATATATTTT	CASSLELYSGNTIYF
NA	TRBD1	TRBV6-5	TRBJ1-2	TGTGCCAGCAGATACGGACAGGGGGCGGGAGGTGGCTACACCTTC	CASRYGQGAGGGYTF
NA	NA	TRBV5-1	TRBJ2-1	TGCGCCAGCAGCGCTAGACAGAGTTCCTACAATGAGCAGTTCTTC	CASSARQSSYNEQFF
NA	TRBD1	TRBV7-9	TRBJ1-6	TGTGCCAGCAGCCTTCGATTCCAGGGGGATAATTCACCCCTCCACTTT	CASSLRFQGDNSPLHF
NA	NA	TRBV4-1	TRBJ2-6	TGCGCCAGCAGCCAAGAAAGGGGCCTTGGGGCCAACGTCCTGACTTTC	CASSQERGLGANVLTF
NA	TRBD1	TRBV6-5	TRBJ1-2	TGTGCCAGCAGTCGGGACAGGGACCTCTATGGCTACACCTTC	CASSRDRDLYGYTF
NA	TRBD2	TRBV6-1	TRBJ2-1	TGTGCCAGCAGTGAAATGGGACTAGCGGGCAACAATGAGCAGTTCTTC	CASSEMGLAGNNEQFF
NA	TRBD1	TRBV6-1	TRBJ1-1	TGTGCCAGCAGCGGACAGGCGAACACTGAAGCTTTCTTT	CASSGQANTEAFF
NA	NA	TRBV2	TRBJ2-3	TGTGCCAGCAAAGGTAGCGGCCCGGTAGATACGCAGTATTTT	CASKGSGPVDTQYF
NA	NA	TRBV7-3	TRBJ2-3	TGTGCCAGCAGCCCCTCCCGGGGGAATACGCAGTATTTT	CASSPSRGNTQYF
NA	TRBD1	TRBV5-5	TRBJ2-1	TGTGCCAGCAATCAGGGGACAGGACGGGCAAATGAGCAGTTCTTC	CASNQGTGRANEQFF
once	TRBD1	TRBV5-1	TRBJ2-6	TGCGCCAGCAGCTTCCAGGGTCCGGGACAGGCCTACTCTGGGGCCAACGTCCTGACTTTC	CASSFQGPGQAYSGANVLTF
NA	NA	TRBV18	TRBJ1-5	TGTGCCAGCTCGCCCCGGGACAGCAATCAGCCCCAGCATTTT	CASSPRDSNQPQHF
NA	NA	TRBV19	TRBJ1-1	TGTGCCAGTAGTATAGGGGCAGGGCTGAGAAACACTGAAGCTTTCTTT	CASSIGAGLRNTEAFF
NA	TRBD1	TRBV5-1	TRBJ1-4	TGCGCCAGCAGCCCGGGCTCAGGGGGGGATGAAAAACTGTTTTTT	CASSPGSGGDEKLFF
NA	NA	TRBV28	TRBJ1-1	TGTGCCAGCAGTCTTCTAGGGACAGAAGCTTTCTTT	CASSLLGTEAFF
NA	NA	TRBV20-1	TRBJ2-1	TGCAGTGCGACCGCTACCCCCGAGCAGTTCTTC	CSATATPEQFF
NA	TRBD2	TRBV9	TRBJ2-2	TGTGCCAGCAGCGTTCGACTAGCGGGGCCTGGGGAGCTGTTTTTT	CASSVRLAGPGELFF
NA	TRBD1	TRBV25-1	TRBJ2-2	TGTGCCAGAAAGAGCAGGACAGGGGTCACCGGGGAGCTGTTTTTT	CARKSRTGVTGELFF
NA	NA	TRBV6-6	TRBJ1-1	TGTGCCAGCACCAAGGGACAACCGAACACTGAAGCTTTCTTT	CASTKGQPNTEAFF
NA	TRBD2	TRBV4-1	TRBJ2-7	TGCGCCAGCAGCCCGATCCTACTGGCGGGGGTACAAGAGCAGTACTTC	CASSPILLAGVQEQYF
NA	NA	TRBV7-9	TRBJ2-3	TGTGCCAGCAGCTTATCGGTCCTTCCCACAGATACGCAGTATTTT	CASSLSVLPTDTQYF
NA	NA	TRBV28	TRBJ1-1	TGTGCCAGCAGTCCGTCGGATCGGAACACTGAAGCTTTCTTT	CASSPSDRNTEAFF
NA	TRBD2	TRBV30	TRBJ2-2	TGTGCCTGGACCGGGGGGAGGGGTTGGGCCGGGGAGCTGTTTTTT	CAWTGGRGWAGELFF
NA	NA	TRBV6-5	TRBJ1-2	TGTGCCAGCAGTTCCGGACGGTTAGGCTACACCTTC	CASSSGRLGYTF
NA	NA	TRBV5-5	TRBJ2-5	TGTGCCAGCAGCCTGTCCGGGGAGACCCAGTACTTC	CASSLSGETQYF